In its sample, the clone carrying this T cell receptor beta chain was seen many times. This CDR3 is 16 amino acids long. From germline, CDR1 is KGHDR and CDR2 SFDVKD. The trim removed 3 bases at V and 1 base at J, leaving 7 bases unmatched. The sample is drawn from a study of blood T cells in healthy people across ages. A second about 6 to 11 cycle PCR used barcoded and J-beta primers. In TCRdb, the 5' RACE reads were re-called with MiXCR into one record per CDR3 protein. The data hold 750,000 to 950,000 distinct CDR3 sequences, with 25% to 30% observed a single time. The same sample was also used in a study of T cells of mothers and their children. From that second work: Samples were provided by three healthy Caucasian mothers and their six children. Reads recorded for TCR beta CDR3 numbered over 9.5 million per mother and several million per child. Related mother and child pairs showed slightly greater overlap (not significant) than unrelated pairs did. Clones that were microchimeric and persistent were not detected among T cells.

The sequenced sample was blood. The source is a woman aged 40 to 50 in good health. The rearrangement uses TRBV24-1 and TRBJ2-7; 8 positions match TRBD1. Here the CDR3 reads CATSDPQRTGSYEQYF. The CDR3 bases are TGTGCCACCAGTGATCCACAACGGACAGGGTCCTACGAGCAGTACTTC.